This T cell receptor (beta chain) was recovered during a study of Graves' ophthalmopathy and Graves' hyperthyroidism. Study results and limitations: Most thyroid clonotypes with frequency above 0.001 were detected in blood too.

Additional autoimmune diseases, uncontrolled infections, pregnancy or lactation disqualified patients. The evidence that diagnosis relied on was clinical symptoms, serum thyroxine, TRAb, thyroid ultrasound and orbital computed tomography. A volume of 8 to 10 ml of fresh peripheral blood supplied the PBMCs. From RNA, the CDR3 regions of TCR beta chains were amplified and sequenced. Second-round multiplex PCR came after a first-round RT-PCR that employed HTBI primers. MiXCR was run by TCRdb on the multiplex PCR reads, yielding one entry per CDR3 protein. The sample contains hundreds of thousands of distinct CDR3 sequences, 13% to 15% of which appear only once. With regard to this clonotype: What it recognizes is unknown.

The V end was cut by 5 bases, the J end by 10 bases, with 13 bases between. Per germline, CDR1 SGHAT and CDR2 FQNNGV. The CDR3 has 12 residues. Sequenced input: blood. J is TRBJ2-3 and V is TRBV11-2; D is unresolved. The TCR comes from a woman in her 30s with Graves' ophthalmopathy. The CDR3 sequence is CASSLPRGAQYF. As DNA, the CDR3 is TGTGCCAGCAGCCTACCACGTGGGGCGCAGTATTTT.